A few counts support the clone carrying this T cell receptor (beta chain). Its cognate antigen is unknown. Isolated RNA was reverse transcribed in full, so expressed TCRB transcripts were sequenced. Method: immunoSEQ multiplex PCR; TCRdb's copy keeps in-frame clones and lacks some. The data hold more than 550,000 clones, with about 14% observed a single time. This specimen belongs to a study of beta chain features in type 1 diabetes. General study points: In every one of the four CD4+ subsets, TCRB CDR3s were moderately but significantly shorter in Type 1 diabetes patients. Since sequencing was performed on cDNA, cells with high TCR expression could be over-represented. In these data, an HLA type influence on TCRB rearrangement remained unresolved.

Stem cell-like memory, regulatory, central memory and naive CD4+ cells were sorted via CD45RO/CCR7/CD25/CD127/CD95/CD27. The sample was naive CD4+ T cells from blood. The receptor was isolated from a young man with type 1 diabetes.

The CDR3 region is CASSFGQGYNQPQHF. In nucleotides, the CDR3 is TGTGCCAGCAGCTTCGGCCAGGGCTACAATCAGCCCCAGCATTTT. The chain has TRBV7-9 and TRBJ1-5; weak D call: TRBD1 (5 bases). The CDR3 extends over 15 amino acids. Per germline, CDR1 SEHNR and CDR2 FQNEAQ (reference sequence). The V and J ends lost 3 bases and 3 bases respectively, with 12 bases between them.